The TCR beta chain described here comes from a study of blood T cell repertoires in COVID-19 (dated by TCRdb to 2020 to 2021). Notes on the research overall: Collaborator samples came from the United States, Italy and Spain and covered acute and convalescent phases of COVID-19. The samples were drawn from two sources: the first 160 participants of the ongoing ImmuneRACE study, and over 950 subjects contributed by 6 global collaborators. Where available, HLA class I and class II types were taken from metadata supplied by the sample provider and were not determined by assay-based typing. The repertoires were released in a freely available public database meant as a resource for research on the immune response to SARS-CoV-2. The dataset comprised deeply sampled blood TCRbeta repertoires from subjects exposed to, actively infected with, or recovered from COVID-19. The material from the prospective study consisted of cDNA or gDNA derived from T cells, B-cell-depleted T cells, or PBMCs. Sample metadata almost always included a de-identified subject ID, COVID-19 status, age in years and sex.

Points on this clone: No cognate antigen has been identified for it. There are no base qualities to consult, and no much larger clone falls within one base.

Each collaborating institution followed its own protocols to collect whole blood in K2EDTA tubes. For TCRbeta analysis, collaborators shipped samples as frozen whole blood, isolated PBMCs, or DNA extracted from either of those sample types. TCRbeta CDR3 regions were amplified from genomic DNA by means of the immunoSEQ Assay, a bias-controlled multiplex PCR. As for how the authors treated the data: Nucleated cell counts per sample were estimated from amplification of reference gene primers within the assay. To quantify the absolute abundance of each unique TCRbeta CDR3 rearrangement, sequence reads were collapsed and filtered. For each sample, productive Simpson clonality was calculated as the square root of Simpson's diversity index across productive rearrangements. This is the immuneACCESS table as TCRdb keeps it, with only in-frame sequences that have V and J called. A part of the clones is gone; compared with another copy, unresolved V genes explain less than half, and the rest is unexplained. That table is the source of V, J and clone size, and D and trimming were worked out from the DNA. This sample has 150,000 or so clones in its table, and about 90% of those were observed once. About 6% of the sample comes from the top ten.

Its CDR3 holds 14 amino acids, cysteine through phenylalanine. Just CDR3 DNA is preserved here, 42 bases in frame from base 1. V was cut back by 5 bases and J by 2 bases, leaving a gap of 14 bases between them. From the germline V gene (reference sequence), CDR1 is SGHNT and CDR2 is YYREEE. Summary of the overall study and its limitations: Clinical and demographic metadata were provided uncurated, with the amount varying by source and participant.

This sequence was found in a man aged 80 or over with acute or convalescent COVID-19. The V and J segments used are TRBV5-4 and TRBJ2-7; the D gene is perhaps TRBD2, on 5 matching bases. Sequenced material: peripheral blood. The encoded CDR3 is CASSSAGPTYEQYF. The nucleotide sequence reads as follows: TGTGCCAGCAGTTCTGCGGGTCCCACCTACGAGCAGTACTTC.